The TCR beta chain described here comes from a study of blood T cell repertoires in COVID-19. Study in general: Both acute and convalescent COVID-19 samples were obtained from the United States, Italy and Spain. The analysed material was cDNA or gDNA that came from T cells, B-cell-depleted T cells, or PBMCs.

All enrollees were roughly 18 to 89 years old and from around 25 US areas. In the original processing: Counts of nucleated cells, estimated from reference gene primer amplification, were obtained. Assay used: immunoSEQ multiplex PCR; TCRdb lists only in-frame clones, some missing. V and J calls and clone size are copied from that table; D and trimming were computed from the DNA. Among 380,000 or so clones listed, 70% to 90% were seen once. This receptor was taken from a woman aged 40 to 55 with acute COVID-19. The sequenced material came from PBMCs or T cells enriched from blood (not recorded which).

CDR3 sequence: CASSVTGGANTGELFF. Written as DNA, the CDR3 is TGTGCCAGCAGTGTAACAGGGGGCGCAAACACCGGGGAGCTGTTTTTT. This rearrangement joins TRBV2 to TRBJ2-2; the match to TRBD1 covers 9 bases. Trimming removed 4 bases from V and 2 bases from J; junction bases left unmatched: 5. This CDR3 spans 16 amino acids. The germline gives CDR1 SNHLY, CDR2 FYNNEI.